Each of the 5 T cell receptor beta chains below was sequenced from the same sample in a study of OX40 agonist ivuxolimab in advanced cancers. Using immunoSEQ multiplex PCR, the repertoire was profiled, and TCRdb retains in-frame clones only, with some absent. The sample consists of about 96,000 clones, approximately 80% of them appearing once. Material: CD4+ or CD8+ T cells sorted from blood, obtained in a trial of the OX40 agonist ivuxolimab. Receptors originate from an adult with an advanced solid tumor such as melanoma, head and neck, liver or kidney cancer.

This clone was counted a few times. The chain recombines TRBV10-2 with TRBJ2-1; 9 bases agree with TRBD2. Germline V gene data show CDR1 as WSHSY and CDR2 as SAAADI. The CDR3 loop spans 14 amino acids. With V trimmed by 8 bases and J by 10 bases, 12 bases remained unmatched. DNA of the CDR3: TGCGCCAGCTTGCCACCTAGCGGGACGCTAGAGCAGTTCTTC. Protein: CASLPPSGTLEQFF.

The rearrangement links TRBV19 to TRBJ2-7, with a weak D call TRBD2 (5 bases). Germline assignment: CDR1 LNHDA and CDR2 SQIVND (reference sequence). Trimming cost V 4 bases and J 3 bases, with 13 bases left between them. The CDR3 spans 14 residues. CDR3 protein: CASSTSPGIYEQYF. The CDR3 DNA follows: TGTGCCAGTAGTACCTCCCCCGGGATCTACGAGCAGTACTTC.

V and J are TRBV5-4 and TRBJ2-1; 8 nucleotides line up with TRBD2. This CDR3 is built from 14 residues. Germline lookup yields CDR1 SGHNT and CDR2 YYREEE (reference sequence). Trimming took 4 bases from V and 8 from J; bases not matched to a gene: 8. This CDR3 reads CASSAQTSVDEQFF. The CDR3 region has the DNA TGTGCCAGCAGCGCCCAGACTAGCGTCGATGAGCAGTTCTTC.

The rearrangement links TRBV2 to TRBJ1-1, with 7 bases that match TRBD1. The CDR3 contains 15 residues. CDR1 is SNHLY, CDR2 FYNNEI, per germline. V lost 2 bases to trimming and J lost 0 bases; unmatched junction nucleotides: 3. The CDR3 DNA follows: TGTGCCAGCAGTGAATCAGGGGGACTGAACACTGAAGCTTTCTTT. Its protein is CASSESGGLNTEAFF.

The sample holds a few counts of this clone. The chain couples TRBV21-1 to TRBJ1-2. TRBV21-1 is marked as a pseudogene. CDR3 length: 11 amino acids. CDR3 in amino acids: CASSFDPGYTF. In nucleotides, the CDR3 is TGTGCCAGCAGCTTCGACCCCGGCTACACCTTC.